These 9 T cell receptor beta chains originate from one sample sequenced in a study of T cell changes during pregnancy in multiple sclerosis. Profiled with immunoSEQ multiplex PCR; TCRdb holds only in-frame clones, not every one. The sample has some 67,000 clones; roughly 94% are singletons. The sequencing used peripheral blood, collected after pregnancy. The receptors originated from a female donor with multiple sclerosis, enrolled in a pregnancy study.

The chain couples TRBV28 to TRBJ2-1; 15 nucleotides align to TRBD2. Germline lookup yields CDR1 MDHEN and CDR2 SYDVKM. The CDR3 has 18 amino acids. V lost 5 bases and J lost 2; bases outside the gene matches: 7. The CDR3 loop is CASSPGLAGGDTYNEQFF. Written as DNA, the CDR3 is TGTGCCAGCAGTCCGGGACTAGCGGGAGGTGACACCTACAATGAGCAGTTCTTC.

The chain couples TRBV4-1 to TRBJ2-3; TRBD1 agrees at 10 bases. CDR1 and CDR2 from the germline V gene are MGHRA and YSYEKL. With V trimmed by 4 bases and J by 4 bases, 5 bases remained unmatched. CDR3 length equals 15 residues. CDR3 DNA: TGCGCCAGCAGCCCGACCGGGACAGGGGCAGATACGCAGTATTTT. It translates to CASSPTGTGADTQYF.

The CDR3 loop is CASSLVSAGVLAARRTNEQFF. The CDR3 DNA is TGTGCCAGCAGCTTAGTATCAGCAGGAGTCCTAGCGGCTAGGAGGACTAATGAGCAGTTCTTC. The J gene is TRBJ2-1, the V gene TRBV7-8; TRBD2 matches at 7 bases. This CDR3 is 21 amino acids long. Germline loops: CDR1 SGHVS, CDR2 FQNEAQ. After removal of 1 base from V and 7 bases from J, the junction contained 25 bases not matched to a gene.

The genes are TRBV29-1 and TRBJ1-2; D gene unclear. Between the trimmed V and J ends, which lost 4 bases and 1 base, there was a span of 7 bases. CDR3 length: 12 amino acids. CDR1 is SQVTM and CDR2 is ANQGSEA in the germline V gene. CDR3 nucleotide sequence: TGCAGCGTTGTCGAGGGTAACTATGGCTACACCTTC. It yields the protein CSVVEGNYGYTF.

V and J are TRBV11-2 and TRBJ2-7, with D unresolved. The CDR3 contains 13 residues. V lost 1 base and J 3 bases, leaving 7 bases between the germline ends. Germline V CDR1 and CDR2: SGHAT, FQNNGV. In DNA, the CDR3 is TGTGCCAGCAGCTTAGTAGATGGCTACGAGCAGTACTTC. As protein: CASSLVDGYEQYF.

The chain employs TRBV6-6 and TRBJ2-3, with 9 bases fitting TRBD1. J was trimmed by 2 bases and V by 6 bases; bases with no gene match: 6. There are 15 residues in the CDR3. In germline, CDR1 is MNHNY, CDR2 SVGAGI (reference sequence). The CDR3 nucleotides are TGTGCCAGCAGCGACAGGGGGTCCTACACAGATACGCAGTATTTT. Its translation: CASSDRGSYTDTQYF.

The CDR3 sequence is CSVERTAGDGYTF. In DNA form, the CDR3 reads TGCAGCGTTGAAAGGACAGCAGGTGATGGCTACACCTTC. The chain recombines TRBV29-1 with TRBJ1-2; possible D gene TRBD1, 6 bases. The CDR3 loop spans 13 amino acids. Germline V gene lookup returns CDR1 SQVTM and CDR2 ANQGSEA. V lost 2 bases to trimming and J lost 6 bases, with 13 bases between them.

V gene TRBV15 combines with J gene TRBJ1-2; no clear D gene. Trimming took off 3 bases at V and 0 bases at J, with 11 bases between the two ends. Germline V CDR1 and CDR2: LNHNV, YYDKDF (reference sequence). The CDR3 spans 15 residues. The CDR3 DNA reads as TGTGCCACCAGCAGCAGGAGGGAACCTAACTATGGCTACACCTTC. It yields the protein CATSSRREPNYGYTF. Combining the CDR3 with reference TRBV15 and TRBJ1-2 gives the whole variable domain DAMVIQNPRYQVTQFGKPVTLSCSQTLNHNVMYWYQQKSSQAPKLLFHYYDKDFNNEADTPDNFQSRRPNTSFCFLDIRSPGLGDTAMYLCATSSRREPNYGYTFGSGTRLTVV.

The CDR3 here is CASSRPPPGTGSRYEQYF. CDR3 sequence (DNA): TGTGCCAGCAGCCGACCGCCCCCCGGGACAGGGTCTCGATACGAGCAGTACTTC. The chain joins TRBV27 to TRBJ2-7, with 9 bases identical to TRBD1. CDR1 and CDR2 (germline): MNHEY, SMNVEV (reference sequence). The CDR3 is 18 amino acids. The trim removed 6 bases at V and 4 bases at J, leaving 19 bases unmatched.